These T cell receptor beta chains were read from a single sample in a study of T cell repertoires in cytomegalovirus infection. MiXCR, applied by TCRdb to the reads, yields one record per CDR3 protein. This sample has hundreds of thousands of distinct CDR3 sequences, with about 31% found just once. Their specific antigens are unknown. Material: cultured CD8+ T cells from PBMCs, obtained from culture after CMV antigen stimulation. The receptor set was obtained from a human donor in good health (CMV status not recorded). Some clones in this sample may be carry-over from other donors' samples. CDR3s include the opening cysteine and the closing phenylalanine or tryptophan. A D gene is named only where the DNA matches it firmly. Size is omitted from some rows. Given values are once, few, many or a class for expanded clones.

V	J	D	size	CDR3	DNA
TRBV6-5	TRBJ1-1	TRBD1	medium-sized	CASSYSSRGIIGTEAFF	TGTGCCAGCAGTTACTCGAGCAGGGGGATTATCGGGACTGAAGCTTTCTTT
TRBV5-4	TRBJ1-1	-	few	CASSPGFGTSNTEAFF	TGTGCCAGCAGCCCGGGGTTTGGGACATCGAACACTGAAGCTTTCTTT
TRBV27	TRBJ2-5	-	-	CASSWRHMTTQETQYF	TGTGCCAGCAGTTGGAGACATATGACAACTCAAGAGACCCAGTACTTC
TRBV9	TRBJ1-2	TRBD1	few	CASSVGQSYAYGYTF	TGTGCCAGCAGCGTGGGACAGTCTTATGCCTATGGCTACACCTTC
TRBV4-1	TRBJ1-1	TRBD1	few	CASSQTGSGDTEAFF	TGCGCCAGCAGCCAGACAGGGTCGGGGGACACTGAAGCTTTCTTT
TRBV12-3/TRBV12-4	TRBJ2-1	TRBD2	few	CALLRGGNEQFF	TGTGCCCTCCTCCGGGGGGGCAATGAGCAGTTCTTC
TRBV27	TRBJ1-4	-	-	CASSLSSGPNEKLFF	TGTGCCAGCAGTTTATCGAGTGGACCAAATGAAAAACTGTTTTTT
TRBV6-5	TRBJ2-7	-	few	CASSYSRTEQYF	TGTGCCAGCAGTTACTCGAGGACCGAGCAGTACTTC
TRBV7-6	TRBJ1-2	-	few	CASSPKAGTYGYTF	TGTGCCAGCAGCCCCAAAGCAGGGACCTATGGCTACACCTTC
TRBV7-9	TRBJ1-2	-	few	CASTSSEVRNYGYTF	TGTGCCAGCACGTCCTCTGAGGTTCGGAACTATGGCTACACCTTC
TRBV4-1	TRBJ1-5	-	-	CASSQDHVTGGAYQPQHF	TGCGCCAGCAGCCAAGATCATGTAACGGGGGGTGCATATCAGCCCCAGCATTTT
TRBV5-5	TRBJ1-1	-	-	CASSLVAGRNAFF	TGTGCCAGCAGCTTGGTTGCGGGTCGGAATGCTTTCTTT
TRBV27	TRBJ1-1	-	few	CASSFGGFGTEAFF	TGTGCCAGCAGTTTCGGGGGGTTTGGCACTGAAGCTTTCTTT
TRBV4-3	TRBJ1-2	-	few	CASSQDRGARTLYGYTF	TGCGCCAGCAGCCAAGATCGGGGGGCAAGGACCCTTTATGGCTACACCTTC
TRBV7-6	TRBJ2-7	-	-	CASSWNTGTSYEQYF	TGTGCCAGCAGCTGGAATACCGGGACAAGTTACGAGCAGTACTTC
TRBV4-2	TRBJ2-2	-	-	CASSQDPTGVVAGELFF	TGTGCCAGCAGCCAAGATCCGACAGGTGTGGTAGCCGGGGAGCTGTTTTTT
TRBV6-6	TRBJ1-6	-	-	CASSYSLGGNNSPLHF	TGTGCCAGCAGTTACTCTCTAGGGGGAAATAATTCACCCCTCCACTTT
TRBV4-3	TRBJ2-5	-	few	CASSQEEGWQETQYF	TGCGCCAGCAGCCAAGAGGAGGGATGGCAAGAGACCCAGTACTTC
TRBV18	TRBJ2-1	-	once	CASSRGAVSGTASYNEQFF	TGTGCCAGCTCACGGGGGGCCGTGAGTGGGACGGCATCCTACAATGAGCAGTTCTTC
TRBV19	TRBJ1-1	-	few	CASSGTLNTEAFF	TGTGCCAGTAGCGGGACACTGAACACTGAAGCTTTCTTT
TRBV27	TRBJ1-2	-	few	CASSLSPGQYGYTF	TGTGCCAGCAGTTTATCGCCTGGACAGTATGGCTACACCTTC
TRBV6-2/TRBV6-3	TRBJ2-2	-	few	CASSYSYIRPNTGELFF	TGTGCCAGCAGTTACTCCTACATCAGACCTAACACCGGGGAGCTGTTTTTT
TRBV2	TRBJ2-7	TRBD1	few	CASSDPFDRDLYEQYF	TGTGCCAGCAGTGACCCCTTCGACAGGGACCTCTACGAGCAGTACTTC
TRBV19	TRBJ2-5	TRBD1	few	CASSWWGQGKETQYF	TGTGCCAGTAGTTGGTGGGGACAGGGGAAAGAGACCCAGTACTTC